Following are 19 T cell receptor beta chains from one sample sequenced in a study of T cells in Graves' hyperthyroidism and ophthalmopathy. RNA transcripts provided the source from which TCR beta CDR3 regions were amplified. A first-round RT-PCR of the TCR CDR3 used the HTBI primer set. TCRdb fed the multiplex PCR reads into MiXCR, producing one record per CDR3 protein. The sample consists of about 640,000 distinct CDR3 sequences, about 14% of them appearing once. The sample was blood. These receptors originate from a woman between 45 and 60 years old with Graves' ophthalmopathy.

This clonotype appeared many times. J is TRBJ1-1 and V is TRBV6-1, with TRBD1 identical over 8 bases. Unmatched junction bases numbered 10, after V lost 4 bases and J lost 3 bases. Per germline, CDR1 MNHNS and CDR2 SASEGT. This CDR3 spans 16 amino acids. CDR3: CASSARQGRSDTEAFF. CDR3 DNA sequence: TGTGCCAGCAGTGCCAGACAGGGGCGGTCCGACACTGAAGCTTTCTTT.

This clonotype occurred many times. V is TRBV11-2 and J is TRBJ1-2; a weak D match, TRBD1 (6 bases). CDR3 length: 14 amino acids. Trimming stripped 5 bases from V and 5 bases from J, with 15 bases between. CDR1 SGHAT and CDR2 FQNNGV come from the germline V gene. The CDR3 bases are TGTGCCAGCAGCGACCCGGGGGGGGCGTATGGCTACACCTTC. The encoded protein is CASSDPGGAYGYTF.

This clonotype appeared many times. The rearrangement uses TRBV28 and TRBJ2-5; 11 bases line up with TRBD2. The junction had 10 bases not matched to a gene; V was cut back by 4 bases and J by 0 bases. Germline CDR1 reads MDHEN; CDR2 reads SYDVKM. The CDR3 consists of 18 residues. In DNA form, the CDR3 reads TGTGCCAGCAGTTCCGAGGGGGGACTAGCGGCGTACCAAGAGACCCAGTACTTC. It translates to CASSSEGGLAAYQETQYF. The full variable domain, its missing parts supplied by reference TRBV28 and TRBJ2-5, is DVKVTQSSRYLVKRTGEKVFLECVQDMDHENMFWYRQDPGLGLRLIYFSYDVKMKEKGDIPEGYSVSREKKERFSLILESASTNQTSMYLCASSSEGGLAAYQETQYFGPGTRLLVL.

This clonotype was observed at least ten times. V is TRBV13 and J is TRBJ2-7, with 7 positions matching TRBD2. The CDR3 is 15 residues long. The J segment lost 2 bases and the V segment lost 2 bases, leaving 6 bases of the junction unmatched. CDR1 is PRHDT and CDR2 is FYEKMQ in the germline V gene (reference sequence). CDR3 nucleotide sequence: TGTGCCAGCAGCTTAATCGGGACTATCCCCTACGAGCAGTACTTC. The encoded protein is CASSLIGTIPYEQYF.

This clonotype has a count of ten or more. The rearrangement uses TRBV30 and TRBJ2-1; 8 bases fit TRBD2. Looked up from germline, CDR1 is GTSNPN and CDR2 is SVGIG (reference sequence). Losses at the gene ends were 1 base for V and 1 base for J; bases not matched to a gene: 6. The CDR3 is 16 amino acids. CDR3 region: CAWSGPAGESYNEQFF. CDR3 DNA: TGTGCCTGGAGTGGACCAGCGGGAGAGTCCTACAATGAGCAGTTCTTC.

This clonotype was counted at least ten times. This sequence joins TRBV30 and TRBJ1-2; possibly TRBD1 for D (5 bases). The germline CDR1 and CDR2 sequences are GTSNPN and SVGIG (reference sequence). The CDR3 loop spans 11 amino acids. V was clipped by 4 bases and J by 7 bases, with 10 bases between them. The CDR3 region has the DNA TGTGCCTGGACCATCGGGGGTGGCTACACCTTC. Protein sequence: CAWTIGGGYTF.

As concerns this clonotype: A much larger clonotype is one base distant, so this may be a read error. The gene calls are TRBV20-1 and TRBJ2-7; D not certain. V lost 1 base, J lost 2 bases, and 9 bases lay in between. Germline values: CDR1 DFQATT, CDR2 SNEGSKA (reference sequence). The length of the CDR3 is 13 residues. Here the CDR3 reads CSARVRHAYEQYF. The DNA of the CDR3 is TGCAGTGCTAGAGTGAGACACGCCTACGAGCAGTACTTC.

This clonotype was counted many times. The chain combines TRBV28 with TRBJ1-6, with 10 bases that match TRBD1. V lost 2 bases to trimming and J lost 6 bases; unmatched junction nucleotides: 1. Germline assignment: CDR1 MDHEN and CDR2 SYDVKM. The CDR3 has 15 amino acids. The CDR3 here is CASSLDRGLNSPLHF. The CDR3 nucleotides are TGTGCCAGCAGTTTAGACAGGGGGCTTAATTCACCCCTCCACTTT.

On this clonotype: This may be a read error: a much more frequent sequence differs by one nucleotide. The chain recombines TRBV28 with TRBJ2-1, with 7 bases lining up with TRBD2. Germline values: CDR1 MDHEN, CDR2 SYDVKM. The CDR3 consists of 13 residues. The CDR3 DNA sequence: TGTGCCAGCAGGACTAGCTCCTACGATGAGCAGTTCTTC. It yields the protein CASRTSSYDEQFF. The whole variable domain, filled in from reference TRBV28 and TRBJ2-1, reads DVKVTQSSRYLVKRTGEKVFLECVQDMDHENMFWYRQDPGLGLRLIYFSYDVKMKEKGDIPEGYSVSREKKERFSLILESASTNQTSMYLCASRTSSYDEQFFGPGTRLTVL.

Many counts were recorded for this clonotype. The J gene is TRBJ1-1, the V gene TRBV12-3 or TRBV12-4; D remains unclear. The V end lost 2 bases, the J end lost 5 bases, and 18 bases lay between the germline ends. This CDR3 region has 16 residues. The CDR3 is CASSLTRRVKWTEAFF. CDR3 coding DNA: TGTGCCAGCAGTTTAACCCGCCGGGTAAAGTGGACTGAAGCTTTCTTT.

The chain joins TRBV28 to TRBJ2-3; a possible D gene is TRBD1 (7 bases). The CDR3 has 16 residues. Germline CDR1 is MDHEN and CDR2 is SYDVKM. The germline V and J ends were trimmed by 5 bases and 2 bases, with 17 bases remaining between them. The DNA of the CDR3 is TGTGCCAGCAGTGGAGGGGCAGGGGGTATCACAGATACGCAGTATTTT. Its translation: CASSGGAGGITDTQYF. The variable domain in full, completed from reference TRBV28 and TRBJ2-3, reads DVKVTQSSRYLVKRTGEKVFLECVQDMDHENMFWYRQDPGLGLRLIYFSYDVKMKEKGDIPEGYSVSREKKERFSLILESASTNQTSMYLCASSGGAGGITDTQYFGPGTRLTVL.

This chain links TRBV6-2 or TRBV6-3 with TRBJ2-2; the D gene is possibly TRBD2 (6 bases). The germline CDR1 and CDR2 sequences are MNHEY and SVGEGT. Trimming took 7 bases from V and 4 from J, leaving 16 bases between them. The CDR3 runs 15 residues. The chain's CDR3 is CASNPNGLPTGELFF. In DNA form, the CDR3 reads TGTGCCAGCAACCCGAATGGACTACCCACCGGGGAGCTGTTTTTT.

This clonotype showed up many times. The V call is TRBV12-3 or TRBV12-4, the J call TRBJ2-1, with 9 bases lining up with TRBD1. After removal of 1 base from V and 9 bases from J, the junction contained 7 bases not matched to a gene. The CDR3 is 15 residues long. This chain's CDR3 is CASSLVRTGEAEQFF. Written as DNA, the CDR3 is TGTGCCAGCAGTTTAGTTCGGACAGGGGAGGCTGAGCAGTTCTTC.

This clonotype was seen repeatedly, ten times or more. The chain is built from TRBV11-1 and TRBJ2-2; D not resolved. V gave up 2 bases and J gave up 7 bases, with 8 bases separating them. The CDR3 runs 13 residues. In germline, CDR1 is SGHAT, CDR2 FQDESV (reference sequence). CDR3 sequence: CASSLKHGGELFF. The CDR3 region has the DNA TGTGCCAGCAGCTTAAAACATGGCGGGGAGCTGTTTTTT.

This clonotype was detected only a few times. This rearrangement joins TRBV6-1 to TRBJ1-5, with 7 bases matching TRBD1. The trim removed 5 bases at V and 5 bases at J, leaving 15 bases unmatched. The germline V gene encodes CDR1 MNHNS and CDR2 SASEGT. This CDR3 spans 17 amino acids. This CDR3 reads CASSSRMQGDDHQPQHF. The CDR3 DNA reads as TGTGCCAGCAGTTCGAGGATGCAGGGGGATGATCATCAGCCCCAGCATTTT.

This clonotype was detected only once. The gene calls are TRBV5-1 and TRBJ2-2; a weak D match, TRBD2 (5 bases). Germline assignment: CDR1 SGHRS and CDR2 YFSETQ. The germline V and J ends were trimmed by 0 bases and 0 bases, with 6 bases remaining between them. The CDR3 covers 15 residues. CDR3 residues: CASSLELANTGELFF. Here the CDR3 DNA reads TGCGCCAGCAGCTTGGAACTAGCGAACACCGGGGAGCTGTTTTTT.

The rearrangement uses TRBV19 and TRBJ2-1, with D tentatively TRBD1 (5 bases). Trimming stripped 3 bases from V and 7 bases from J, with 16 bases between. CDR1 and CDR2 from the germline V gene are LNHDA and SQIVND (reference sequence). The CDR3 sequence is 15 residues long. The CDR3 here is CASSMVRGLANEQFF. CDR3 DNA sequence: TGTGCCAGTAGTATGGTTAGGGGCCTGGCGAATGAGCAGTTCTTC.

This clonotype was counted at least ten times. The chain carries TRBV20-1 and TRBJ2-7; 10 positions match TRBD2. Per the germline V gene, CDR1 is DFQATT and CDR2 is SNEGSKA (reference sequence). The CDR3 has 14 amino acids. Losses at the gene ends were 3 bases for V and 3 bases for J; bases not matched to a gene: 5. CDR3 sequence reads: CSASRLAGGYEQYF. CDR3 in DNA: TGCAGTGCTAGTCGATTAGCGGGAGGCTACGAGCAGTACTTC.

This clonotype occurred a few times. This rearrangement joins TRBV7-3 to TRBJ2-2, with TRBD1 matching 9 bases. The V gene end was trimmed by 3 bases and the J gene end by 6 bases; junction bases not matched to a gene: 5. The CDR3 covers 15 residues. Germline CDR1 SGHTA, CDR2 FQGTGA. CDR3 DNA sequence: TGTGCCAGCAGCTTGGGGACAGGGTGGTCCGGGGAGCTGTTTTTT. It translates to CASSLGTGWSGELFF.